This T cell receptor beta chain was sequenced for a study of technical replicates of blood from a few donors. Per germline, CDR1 LNHDA and CDR2 SQIVND (reference sequence). The CDR3 has 15 residues. Trimming took 0 bases from V and 6 from J; bases not matched to a gene: 5. The method was immunoSEQ multiplex PCR; TCRdb's version includes in-frame clones alone and lacks a portion of them. The profile shows approximately 70,000 clones, 92% of them singletons. The chain carries TRBV19 and TRBJ2-5; the match to TRBD1 covers 9 bases. The sequencing sample was made of T cells isolated from PBMCs. The source is a human donor in good health. As DNA, the CDR3 is TGTGCCAGTAGTATAGACCGGGACAGGGCCCAGACCCAGTACTTC. Encoded protein: CASSIDRDRAQTQYF. The entire variable domain, with the rest obtained from reference TRBV19 and TRBJ2-5, is as follows: DGGITQSPKYLFRKEGQNVTLSCEQNLNHDAMYWYRQDPGQGLRLIYYSQIVNDFQKGDIAEGYSVSREKKESFPLTVTSAQKNPTAFYLCASSIDRDRAQTQYFGPGTRLLVL.